These T cell receptor beta chains were read from a single sample in a study of T cell responses to AZD1222 COVID-19 vaccine. Sequencing used immunoSEQ multiplex PCR; TCRdb keeps in-frame clones, though not all of them. Of 100,000 to 120,000 clones in the sample, roughly 90% are singletons; the top ten hold roughly 7.8%. The sample consisted of peripheral blood, taken on day 0 of AZD1222 vaccination. The receptor source for this set is an adult in good health. Each CDR3 is given with its conserved first and last residue. Each record gives: CDR3 length, D gene, V gene, J gene, clone size, CDR3 DNA, CDR3 protein. The D gene is left open where the match is weak. Rows give clone size only sometimes, using once, few, many, or a class for an expanded clone.

14	TRBD2	TRBV5-8	TRBJ2-2	-	TGTGCCAGCAGCTTACGGGGGGTGACCGGGGAGCTGTTTTTT	CASSLRGVTGELFF
13	TRBD1	TRBV29-1	TRBJ2-7	-	TGCAGCGTTGAAAGGGACAGGGGGCTGGCGCAGTACTTC	CSVERDRGLAQYF
14	-	TRBV27	TRBJ2-7	-	TGTGCCAGCAGTTTAGCGGGGGCTTTGTACGAGCAGTACTTC	CASSLAGALYEQYF
14	-	TRBV10-1	TRBJ1-4	-	TGCGCCAGCAGTGAGGGGGGGCGCGGAGAAAAACTGTTTTTT	CASSEGGRGEKLFF
14	-	TRBV5-1	TRBJ1-3	-	TGCGCCAGCAGCTCGGGAAGCTCTGGAAACACCATATATTTT	CASSSGSSGNTIYF
14	-	TRBV5-6	TRBJ2-5	-	TGTGCCAGCAGCACTGTTTCGGCCTCTGGGACCCAGTACTTC	CASSTVSASGTQYF
15	-	TRBV5-1	TRBJ1-4	-	TGCGCCAGCAGACAACAGGGCGGAACTAATGAAAAACTGTTTTTT	CASRQQGGTNEKLFF
13	-	TRBV19	TRBJ2-7	-	TGTGCCAGTAGTACCGGGACCGGCTACGAGCAGTACTTC	CASSTGTGYEQYF
11	-	TRBV13	TRBJ2-4	-	TGTGCCAGCAGCTTAGGTACCATTCAGTACTTC	CASSLGTIQYF
18	-	TRBV9	TRBJ1-1	-	TGTGCCAGCAGCGTAGACCCGGGGAGAGACGAGGTGAACACTGAAGCTTTCTTT	CASSVDPGRDEVNTEAFF
12	-	TRBV6-5	TRBJ1-2	-	TGTGCCAGCAGTTTAACAGGGTATGGCTACACCTTC	CASSLTGYGYTF
16	-	TRBV4-2	TRBJ2-4	-	TGTGCCAGCAGCCAAGATCGACACCAAGCCAAAAACATTCAGTACTTC	CASSQDRHQAKNIQYF
15	TRBD2	TRBV6-2/TRBV6-3	TRBJ2-1	-	TGTGCCAGCAGTTTCTGGACTAGCGGGTACAATGAGCAGTTCTTC	CASSFWTSGYNEQFF
15	-	TRBV6-2/TRBV6-3	TRBJ1-2	once	TGTGCCAGCAGTCCCTCCGGGACCGCCGGAGGTGGCTACACCTTC	CASSPSGTAGGGYTF
15	TRBD1	TRBV4-1	TRBJ1-1	-	TGCGCCAGCAGCCAAAGGGACAGGTTGACCACTGAAGCTTTCTTT	CASSQRDRLTTEAFF
14	-	TRBV7-3	TRBJ1-1	-	TGTGCCAGCAGCTTAGGAAAAGGGAACACTGAAGCTTTCTTT	CASSLGKGNTEAFF
17	TRBD1	TRBV7-6	TRBJ1-1	-	TGTGCCAGCAGCTTAGCGGACAGGGGCGCGAGGGGTGCTGAAGCTTTCTTT	CASSLADRGARGAEAFF
15	-	TRBV4-1	TRBJ1-1	-	TGCGCCAGCAGCCCCAGAGCCACGAGGAACACTGAAGCTTTCTTT	CASSPRATRNTEAFF
16	-	TRBV7-8	TRBJ1-3	-	TGTGCCAGCAGCTTAGTTGGGCAGGGAGGGGGAAACACCATATATTTT	CASSLVGQGGGNTIYF
15	-	TRBV6-5	TRBJ1-5	-	TGTGCCAGCAGTTACTCCGACAGTCCTACTCAGCCCCAGCATTTT	CASSYSDSPTQPQHF
16	-	TRBV27	TRBJ2-3	-	TGTGCCAGCAGTTTATCGGCAGGGAACTTCCCAGATACGCAGTATTTT	CASSLSAGNFPDTQYF
15	-	TRBV4-1	TRBJ1-3	-	TGCGCCAGCAGCCAAAACAGTTACTCTGGAAACACCATATATTTT	CASSQNSYSGNTIYF
14	TRBD1	TRBV19	TRBJ1-4	-	TGTGCCAGTAGTGGGGGACAGGGAGGTGAAAAACTGTTTTTT	CASSGGQGGEKLFF
16	-	TRBV7-2	TRBJ2-7	-	TGTGCCAGCAGCGTCTCCACTAGTTCTCATACCTACGAGCAGTACTTC	CASSVSTSSHTYEQYF
16	TRBD1	TRBV19	TRBJ1-1	-	TGTGCCAGTAGTATAGCAAGGGACAGAAAGAACACTGAAGCTTTCTTT	CASSIARDRKNTEAFF
15	-	TRBV6-1	TRBJ2-7	-	TGTGCCAGCAGTGACAGGGGCCCGGGAGAGGACGAGCAGTACTTC	CASSDRGPGEDEQYF
13	-	TRBV10-1	TRBJ1-1	-	TGCGCCAGCAGTGAGACCCTCGGGACTGAAGCTTTCTTT	CASSETLGTEAFF
15	-	TRBV29-1	TRBJ1-2	-	TGCAGCGTTGAAGCGACGGCAGGGGTGTTAGGCGGCTACACCTTC	CSVEATAGVLGGYTF
16	TRBD1	TRBV5-1	TRBJ1-6	-	TGCGCCAGCAGCGTGACGGGACAGGGGTATAATTCACCCCTCCACTTT	CASSVTGQGYNSPLHF
11	TRBD1	TRBV29-1	TRBJ2-7	-	TGCGCCTTTGGGACAGAGTACGAGCAGTACTTC	CAFGTEYEQYF
17	TRBD1	TRBV5-1	TRBJ1-6	once	TGCGCCAGCAGCTGGGGGGAAGACAGGGTCGGGAATTCACCCCTCCACTTT	CASSWGEDRVGNSPLHF
13	-	TRBV6-4	TRBJ2-7	-	TGTGCCAGCAGTGACCCCTGGGGTGGGGAGCAGTACTTC	CASSDPWGGEQYF
15	-	TRBV5-1	TRBJ1-3	-	TGCGCCAGCGGACCTGCGGGGAGGAATGGAAACACCATATATTTT	CASGPAGRNGNTIYF
19	TRBD2	TRBV9	TRBJ2-3	-	TGTGCCAGCAGCACGAGCCTTCCCACTAGCGGGGGTGGCACAGATACGCAGTATTTT	CASSTSLPTSGGGTDTQYF
15	-	TRBV15	TRBJ2-2	once	TGTGCCACCAGCAGAGGGGACCTACACACCGGGGAGCTGTTTTTT	CATSRGDLHTGELFF
16	TRBD1	TRBV7-2	TRBJ2-1	once	TGTGCCAGCAGCTTAGCCGGGACAGCCTCCTACAATGAGCAGTTCTTC	CASSLAGTASYNEQFF
15	-	TRBV5-1	TRBJ1-1	-	TGCGCCAGCAGCTCTGGAGGGACGGGGAACACTGAAGCTTTCTTT	CASSSGGTGNTEAFF
15	-	TRBV30	TRBJ1-2	-	TGTGCCTGGAGTGCCCCCAGGGGTCATAGGTATGGCTACACCTTC	CAWSAPRGHRYGYTF
16	TRBD1	TRBV6-5	TRBJ1-6	once	TGTGCCAGCAGTTCAGGGGGCGGGACCTATAATTCACCCCTCCACTTT	CASSSGGGTYNSPLHF
13	-	TRBV28	TRBJ1-2	-	TGTGCCAGCAGTTTACCCGGACAGCATGGCTACACCTTC	CASSLPGQHGYTF
15	TRBD1	TRBV10-3	TRBJ1-1	-	TGTGCCATCAGTGCGGCGGGACAGGGGAACACTGAAGCTTTCTTT	CAISAAGQGNTEAFF
15	TRBD1	TRBV5-1	TRBJ2-5	-	TGCGCCAGCAGCTCGGATGGGACAGCTAAAGAGACCCAGTACTTC	CASSSDGTAKETQYF
16	-	TRBV7-9	TRBJ2-7	-	TGTGCCAGCAGCTTAGATGTCACGGGACATTCCTACGAGCAGTACTTC	CASSLDVTGHSYEQYF
15	-	TRBV19	TRBJ1-4	once	TGTGCCAGTAGTATCGGGAGGAGAGCTAATGAAAAACTGTTTTTT	CASSIGRRANEKLFF
12	-	TRBV5-4	TRBJ2-7	-	TGTGCCAGCAGCTCAGGTACCTACGAGCAGTACTTC	CASSSGTYEQYF
15	-	TRBV14	TRBJ1-3	-	TGTGCCAGCAGCCAAGGGTACAGCTCTGGAAACACCATATATTTT	CASSQGYSSGNTIYF
14	-	TRBV7-6	TRBJ2-3	once	TGTGCCAGCAGCCCCTCGGGGGTGACAGATACGCAGTATTTT	CASSPSGVTDTQYF
15	TRBD1	TRBV24-1	TRBJ1-2	-	TGTGCCACCAGTGACGAGGACAGGGGGACCTATGGCTACACCTTC	CATSDEDRGTYGYTF
12	-	TRBV30	TRBJ2-5	once	TGTGCCTGGAGTGATTCGCTTGGGACCCAGTACTTC	CAWSDSLGTQYF
12	-	TRBV7-9	TRBJ2-1	-	TGTGCCAGCAGCTTACCCATAAGGGAGCAGTTCTTC	CASSLPIREQFF
14	-	TRBV19	TRBJ2-7	-	TGTGCCAGTAGCAGCCAGCACACTTCCTACGAGCAGTACTTC	CASSSQHTSYEQYF
15	TRBD1	TRBV25-1	TRBJ2-5	-	TGTGCGGCCGGATCCGGGCAGGGGGCCCGAGAGACCCAGTACTTC	CAAGSGQGARETQYF
14	-	TRBV5-6	TRBJ1-2	-	TGTGCCAGCAGCCCTGGGGCCCGAAACTATGGCTACACCTTC	CASSPGARNYGYTF
13	-	TRBV9	TRBJ2-7	-	TGTGCCAGCACCTTCGGGGGTGTGGGTGAGCAGTACTTC	CASTFGGVGEQYF
11	-	TRBV20-1	TRBJ1-1	-	TGCAGTGCGGGACAGAACACTGAAGCTTTCTTT	CSAGQNTEAFF
14	TRBD1	TRBV27	TRBJ1-6	once	TGTGCCAGCAGTGTAATCAGGGGGAATTCACCCCTCCACTTT	CASSVIRGNSPLHF
13	-	TRBV12-3/TRBV12-4	TRBJ2-1	-	TGTGCCAGCAGTTCGCCCCTCCACAATGAGCAGTTCTTC	CASSSPLHNEQFF
12	-	TRBV5-1	TRBJ2-7	once	TGCGCCAGCAAGGGCGTCACCTACGAGCAGTACTTC	CASKGVTYEQYF
16	TRBD2	TRBV4-2	TRBJ2-2	-	TGTGCCAGCAGCCAAGATTTCGGGGGGGCAGCCGGGGAGCTGTTTTTT	CASSQDFGGAAGELFF
13	-	TRBV6-5	TRBJ2-7	once	TGTGCCAGCAGACCCACAGGGTTCGACGAGCAGTACTTC	CASRPTGFDEQYF